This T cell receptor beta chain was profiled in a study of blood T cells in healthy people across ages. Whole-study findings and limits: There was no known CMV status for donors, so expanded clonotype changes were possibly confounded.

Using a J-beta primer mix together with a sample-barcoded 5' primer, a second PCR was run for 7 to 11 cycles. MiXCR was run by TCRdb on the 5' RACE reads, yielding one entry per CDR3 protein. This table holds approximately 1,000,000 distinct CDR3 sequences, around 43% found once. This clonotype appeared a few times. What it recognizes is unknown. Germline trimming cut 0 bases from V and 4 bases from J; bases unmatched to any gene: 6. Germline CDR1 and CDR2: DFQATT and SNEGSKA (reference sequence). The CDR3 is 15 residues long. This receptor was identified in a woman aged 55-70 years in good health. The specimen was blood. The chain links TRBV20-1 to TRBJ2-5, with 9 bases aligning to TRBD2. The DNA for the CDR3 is TGCAGTGCTAGAGAGAGCGGGAGGAGCGGAGAGACCCAGTACTTC. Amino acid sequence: CSARESGRSGETQYF.